The present T cell receptor (beta chain) was sequenced within a study of shared clonotypes between healthy human individuals. The V gene lost 5 bases and the J gene lost 7 bases, with 27 bases spanning the gap. The CDR3 totals 18 residues. Germline CDR1 and CDR2: MDHEN and SYDVKM. The method was immunoSEQ multiplex PCR; TCRdb's version includes in-frame clones alone and lacks a portion of them. The repertoire has 2 million to 2.5 million clones, roughly 90% of them found once; the top ten carry around 0.4%. This TCR came from a man younger than 30 in good health. Some clones in this sample may be carry-over from other donors' samples. Sequences were obtained from naive CD4+ T cells from PBMCs. As to subset: CD45RA+ positively selected. V gene TRBV28 combines with J gene TRBJ1-5; D perhaps matches TRBD1 (5 bases). The CDR3 bases are TGTGCCAGCAGTCGTAAACCCCAGGGAAGAGGTCGATTGCAGCCCCAGCATTTT. Translation: CASSRKPQGRGRLQPQHF.